This section outlines one TCR beta chain sequence together with its context. The antigen this receptor binds is unknown. No per-base quality is available; no much larger clone lies one base away. This entry belongs to a study of blood T cell repertoires in COVID-19 (dated by TCRdb to 2020 to 2021). About the full investigation: Samples from collaborators originated in the United States, Italy and Spain and spanned both the acute and convalescent phases of COVID-19. The prospective study material was composed of cDNA or gDNA derived from T cells, B-cell-depleted T cells, or PBMCs. Deeply sampled blood TCRbeta repertoires from subjects exposed to, actively infected with, or recovered from COVID-19 were included in the dataset. A freely available public database, intended as a resource for researchers studying the immune response to SARS-CoV-2, is where the repertoires were released. Samples came from the ongoing ImmuneRACE study (first 160 participants) plus 1,254 subjects from 6 global collaborators. Sample metadata almost always included a de-identified subject ID, COVID-19 status, age in years and sex. Where HLA class I and class II types were available, the types were taken from metadata supplied by the sample provider, not from assay-based typing. Study-wide findings and limitations: The quantity of clinical and demographic metadata differed by source and by participant and was supplied without curation.

In Seattle, one collaborating source enrolled patients while the infection was active and tracked those patients longitudinally over the course of disease. Each collaborating institution followed its own protocols to collect whole blood in K2EDTA tubes. For TCRbeta analysis, collaborators shipped samples as frozen whole blood, isolated PBMCs, or DNA extracted from either of those sample types. TCRbeta CDR3 regions were amplified from genomic DNA using the immunoSEQ Assay, a bias-controlled multiplex PCR. The authors processed their data as follows. Within the assay, amplification of reference gene primers was used to estimate how many nucleated cells each sample contained. To quantify the absolute abundance of each unique TCRbeta CDR3 rearrangement, sequence reads were collapsed and filtered. For each sample, productive Simpson clonality was calculated by taking the square root of Simpson's diversity index across productive rearrangements. This is the immuneACCESS table as TCRdb keeps it, with only in-frame sequences that have V and J called. A part of the clones is gone; compared with another copy, unresolved V genes explain less than half, and the rest is unexplained. The V and J calls and clone size are taken from that table; D and trimming were inferred from the DNA. The sample records about 220,000 clones, roughly 85% of which are singletons. The top ten constitute about 2.4% of the sample.

Cut back by 2 bases and 0 bases, the V and J ends lie 20 bases apart. The germline V gene specifies SGHTA as CDR1 and FQGTGA as CDR2. The CDR3, cysteine through phenylalanine, is 19 amino acids long. Only the CDR3 part of the read is kept: 57 bases, read in frame from the first base. This clonotype originated in a woman in her seventies with COVID-19, enrolled during active disease. The sequence joins TRBV7-3 to TRBJ2-1; TRBD1 is perhaps the D gene, given 7 matching bases. Sequences were obtained from peripheral blood. The nucleotide sequence reads as follows: TGTGCCAGCAGCTTATATGGCGGGACAGCCCCAAACTCCTACAATGAGCAGTTCTTC. It specifies CASSLYGGTAPNSYNEQFF.